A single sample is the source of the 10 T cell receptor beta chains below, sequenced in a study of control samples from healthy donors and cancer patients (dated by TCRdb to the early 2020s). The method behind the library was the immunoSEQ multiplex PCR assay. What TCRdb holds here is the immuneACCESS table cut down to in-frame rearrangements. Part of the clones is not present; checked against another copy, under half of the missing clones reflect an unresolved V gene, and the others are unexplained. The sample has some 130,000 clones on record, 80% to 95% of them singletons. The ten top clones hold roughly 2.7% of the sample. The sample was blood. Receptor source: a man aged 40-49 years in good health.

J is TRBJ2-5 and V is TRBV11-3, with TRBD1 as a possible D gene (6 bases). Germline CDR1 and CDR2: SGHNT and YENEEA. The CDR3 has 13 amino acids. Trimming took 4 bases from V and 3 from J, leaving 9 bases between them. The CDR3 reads CASSSNREETQYF. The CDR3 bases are TGTGCCAGCAGCTCGAACAGGGAAGAGACCCAGTACTTC.

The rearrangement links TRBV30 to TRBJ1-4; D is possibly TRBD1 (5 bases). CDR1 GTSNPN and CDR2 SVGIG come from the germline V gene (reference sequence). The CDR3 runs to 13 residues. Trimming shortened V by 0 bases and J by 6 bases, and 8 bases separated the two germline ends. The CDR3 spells CAWSVRAHEKLFF. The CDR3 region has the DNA TGTGCCTGGAGTGTCAGGGCCCATGAAAAACTGTTTTTT. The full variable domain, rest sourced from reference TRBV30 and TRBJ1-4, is SQTIHQWPATLVQPVGSPLSLECTVEGTSNPNLYWYRQAAGRGLQLLFYSVGIGQISSEVPQNLSASRPQDRQFILSSKKLLLSDSGFYLCAWSVRAHEKLFFGSGTQLSVL.

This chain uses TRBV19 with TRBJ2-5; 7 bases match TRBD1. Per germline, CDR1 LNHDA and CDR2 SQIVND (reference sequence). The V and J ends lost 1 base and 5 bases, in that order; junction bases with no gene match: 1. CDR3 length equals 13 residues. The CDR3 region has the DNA TGTGCCAGTAGTATAGCAGGGGGTGAGACCCAGTACTTC. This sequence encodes CASSIAGGETQYF.

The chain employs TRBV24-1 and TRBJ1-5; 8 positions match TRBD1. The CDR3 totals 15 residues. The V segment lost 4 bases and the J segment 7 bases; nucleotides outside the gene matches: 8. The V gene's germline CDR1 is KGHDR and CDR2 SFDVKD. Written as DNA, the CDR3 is TGTGCCACCAGTGAAGCCGGACAGGGCAGACAGCCCCAGCATTTT. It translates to CATSEAGQGRQPQHF.

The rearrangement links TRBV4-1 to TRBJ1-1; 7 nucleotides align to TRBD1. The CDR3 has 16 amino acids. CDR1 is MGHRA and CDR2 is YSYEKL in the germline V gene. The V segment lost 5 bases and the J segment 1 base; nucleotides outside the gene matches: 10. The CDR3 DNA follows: TGCGCCAGCAGCGAGAGGACAGGTAGGGAGAACACTGAAGCTTTCTTT. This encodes CASSERTGRENTEAFF.

In DNA form, the CDR3 reads TGTGCCAGCAGCTCATGGGACCGTCAGGGTGAAAAACTGTTTTTT. It codes for CASSSWDRQGEKLFF. The rearrangement uses TRBV5-6 and TRBJ1-4; possible D gene TRBD1, 5 bases. Looked up from germline, CDR1 is SGHDT and CDR2 is YYEEEE. V lost 3 bases and J lost 7, with 16 bases in between. The CDR3 is 15 amino acids.

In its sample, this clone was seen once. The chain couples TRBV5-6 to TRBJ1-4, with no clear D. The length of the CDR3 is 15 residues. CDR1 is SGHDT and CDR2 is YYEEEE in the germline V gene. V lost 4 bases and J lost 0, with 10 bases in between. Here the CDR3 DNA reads TGTGCCAGCAGCCGGCCGGATGCAACTAATGAAAAACTGTTTTTT. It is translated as CASSRPDATNEKLFF. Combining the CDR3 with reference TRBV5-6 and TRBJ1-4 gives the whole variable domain DAGVTQSPTHLIKTRGQQVTLRCSPKSGHDTVSWYQQALGQGPQFIFQYYEEEERQRGNFPDRFSGHQFPNYSSELNVNALLLGDSALYLCASSRPDATNEKLFFGSGTQLSVL.

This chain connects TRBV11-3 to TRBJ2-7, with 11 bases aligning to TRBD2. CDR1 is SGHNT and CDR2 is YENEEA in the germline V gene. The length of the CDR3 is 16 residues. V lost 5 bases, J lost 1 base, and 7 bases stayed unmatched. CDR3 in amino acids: CASSLMASGGSYEQYF. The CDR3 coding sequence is TGTGCCAGCAGCCTTATGGCTAGCGGGGGGTCCTACGAGCAGTACTTC.

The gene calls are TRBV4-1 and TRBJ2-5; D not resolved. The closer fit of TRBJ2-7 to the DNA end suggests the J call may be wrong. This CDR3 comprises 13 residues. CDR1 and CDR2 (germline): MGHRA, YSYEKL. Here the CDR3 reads CASSQTPSYEQYF. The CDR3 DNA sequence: TGCGCCAGCAGCCAAACACCTTCCTACGAGCAGTACTTC.

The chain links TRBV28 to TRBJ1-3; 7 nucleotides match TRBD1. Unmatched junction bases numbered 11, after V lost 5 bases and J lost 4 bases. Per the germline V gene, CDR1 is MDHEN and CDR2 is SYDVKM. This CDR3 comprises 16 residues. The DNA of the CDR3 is TGTGCCAGCAGTCGCCTCGGGACAGTGCCCGGAAACACCATATATTTT. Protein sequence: CASSRLGTVPGNTIYF.